This T cell receptor (beta chain) was identified during a study of shared clonotypes between healthy human individuals (dated by TCRdb to about 2020). Background for the entire study: A couple of women and three men aged 18 to 49 years were included in the cohort. For each donor, three plates each were used for CD4 naive and CD4 memory, two plates were used for CD8 naive, and one plate was used for CD8 memory. The study deeply sequenced blood TCR repertoires of roughly five healthy adults to estimate repertoire size and the extent of clonotype sharing between individuals. Libraries were prepared and TCR repertoires were sequenced by different laboratories using diverse techniques, in order to increase sequencing depth and limit assay-specific biases. Per donor, leukapheresis produced somewhere between about 0.8 and 9.5 billion PBMCs. Broad study findings and their caveats: Compared with non-shared clonotypes, clonotypes shared by all four sorted-subset donors had higher generation probabilities. Larger estimated clonotype richness was generally found for naive subsets than for memory subsets. Sampling was restricted to blood, and TCR repertoires in tissue are likely to differ from TCR repertoires in blood. Because the study included only a small number of donors, the genetic and exposure-history diversity represented was limited. Incomplete sequencing was indicated by rarefaction of sorted-subset datasets, despite the large sequencing depth. Pairwise subsampling indicated that sequencing depth was expected to affect the degree of clonotype sharing among donors. When a few donors were compared, the shared fraction of clonotypes was about 5% for naive CD4, 3.5% for naive CD8, 2% to 2.5% for memory CD4, and around 0.37% for memory CD8.

Donors were healthy HIV-negative adults with no recently reported acute infections or vaccinations. Every donor was a Caucasian adult living in Nashville, Tennessee, USA. CD4+ T cells were enriched by magnetic negative selection; naive cells were then positively selected on CD45RA, and the negative fraction formed the memory subset. Blood was obtained by leukapheresis, after which PBMCs were separated by Ficoll-Histopaque density gradient centrifugation and cryopreserved in liquid nitrogen vapor phase. Analytical flow cytometry was used to check the purity and quantity of every magnetically sorted T cell population. Genomic DNA was isolated from every sorted fraction and measured by UV absorbance on a Nanodrop 2000c. Worth noting for this clone: What antigen it recognizes has not been identified. Base qualities are not provided; no much larger clone lies one nucleotide away.

TCR CDR3 regions were amplified from genomic DNA by multiplex PCR using the deep immunoSEQ assay. Genomic DNA extracted from each cell subset was distributed evenly over all wells of several immunoSEQ 96-well plates, and each plate served as one replicate. For sorted subsets, 200 to 250 ng of genomic DNA, equivalent to tens of thousands of T cell genomes, went into each replicate PCR. Purified libraries were measured with a Qubit 3.0 fluorometer, size-checked on a Bioanalyzer 2100, and measured again with the KAPA Library Quantification kit. Every immunoSEQ 96-well plate was sequenced on a separate single-read 150-cycle Illumina NextSeq 550 flow cell. Regarding the original processing steps: The immunoSEQ output contained only junctional sequences without quality scores, so filtering could not match that applied to full-length reads. To assign V/J genes and CDR3, sequences were annotated against IMGT germline references using PyIR, a Python wrapper for IgBLAST v1.9. Any read was removed if the V/J assignment was weak (E-value above 1e-6), the CDR3 was missing, or the read contained stop codons, out-of-frame junctions, or ambiguous translated residues. A V3J clonotype was defined by an identical inferred V gene, J gene, and CDR3 amino acid sequence. Percentage overlap between repertoires was calculated by dividing the number of shared unique clonotypes by the size of the smaller repertoire. Repertoire richness was assessed with RTK rarefaction, the Chao1 estimator, and Recon v2.1 estimates of unobserved clonotypes. Generation probabilities for all TCRbeta clonotypes obtained by the gDNA method from several donors were computed using OLGA. Drawn from immuneACCESS, this table holds only the in-frame rearrangements with V and J called that TCRdb kept. Clones are partly lost; checked studies trace under half to an unresolved V gene and leave the rest unexplained. V and J calls and clone size come straight from that table; D and trimming were deduced from the DNA. The sample table holds 780,000 or so clones, of which approximately 72% were seen once. Less than 2% of the sample goes to the ten largest clones.

The germline V gene specifies SGHRS as CDR1 and YFSETQ as CDR2. The CDR3 contains 14 residues, cysteine and phenylalanine counted. Just the 42-base CDR3 DNA is kept, in frame starting at base 1. V trim: 4 bases; J trim: 4 bases; unmatched bases: 8. This clonotype was obtained from a woman younger than 45 in good health. The sequenced sample consisted of memory CD4+ T cells sorted from blood. This specimen's cell subset or site label, per the study, means: CD45RA-negative fraction. The chain links TRBV5-1 with TRBJ2-7; 7 nucleotides in the junction match TRBD2. The nucleotide sequence reads as follows: TGCGCCAGCAGCGGTGGACTAGAGAGTTACGAGCAGTACTTC. Its product reads: CASSGGLESYEQYF.